What follows is one TCR beta chain and its context. This clonotype occurred a few times. What antigen it recognizes has not been identified. Base quality data are lacking; no much larger clone is found one base away. Including cysteine and phenylalanine, the CDR3 has 15 amino acids. Only the CDR3 portion is preserved as DNA: 45 bases, with reading frame beginning at the first base. From the germline V gene (reference sequence), CDR1 is MNHEY and CDR2 is SMNVEV. V drops 5 bases and J drops 3 bases, leaving 14 bases in between. The data originate from a study of T-cell reconstitution after alpha-beta-depleted transplantation in children (dated by TCRdb to the mid-2010s). In the study overall: T-cell immune reconstitution after TCRalphabeta/CD19-depleted allogeneic hematopoietic cell transplantation in children was quantitatively tracked in the study by means of TCR repertoire profiling.

The library was generated by PCR. Sequencing used an Illumina HiSeq 2500. Molecular barcoding was employed in the preparation of TCR libraries, with unique molecular identifiers being used to normalize TCRbeta repertoire quantification. The public reads were run again by TCRdb, first through fastp at Q25 and then through MiXCR, and only productive beta chains were kept. Rows are unified per CDR3 protein, each entry keeping the most common DNA and genes. This sample lists some 300,000 distinct CDR3 sequences; around 10% were detected once. Roughly 2.5% of the sample is held by the ten biggest clonotypes.

This sample comprised PBMCs from the stem cell graft donor, obtained from the stem cell graft. This receptor was obtained from a human donor who donated a stem cell graft to a child with acute lymphoblastic leukemia. This chain joins TRBV27 to TRBJ2-1; tentative D gene TRBD2, with 6 bases matching. CDR3 reads: CASSLHGGGYNEQFF. The sequenced DNA is TGTGCCAGCAGTCTACATGGGGGAGGCTACAATGAGCAGTTCTTC.